This TCR beta chain was recorded in a study of T-cell reconstitution after alpha-beta-depleted transplantation in children. Unique molecular identifiers tagged the TCRbeta library. MiXCR, applied by TCRdb to the PCR reads, yields one record per CDR3 protein. The data contain about 500,000 distinct CDR3 sequences, about 31% of them singletons. Per the germline V gene, CDR1 is SGHNT and CDR2 is YENEEA. This CDR3 has 15 residues. V shed 3 bases and J shed 3 bases, with 12 bases lying between them. This sample comprised PBMCs from the stem cell graft donor, obtained from the stem cell graft. This chain links TRBV11-3 with TRBJ2-1, with D perhaps matching TRBD1 or TRBD2 (5 bases each). The receptor was isolated from a human donor who donated a stem cell graft to a child with aplastic anemia. CDR3 in DNA: TGTGCCAGCAGCTTCAGGGACCTGGTCTACAATGAGCAGTTCTTC. As protein: CASSFRDLVYNEQFF.